The clone carrying this TCR beta chain was counted ten times or more. Its antigen is unknown. This sample was included in a study of spatial heterogeneity in lung cancer. Study results and limitations: Expanded tumor TCRs that were ubiquitous appeared in blood more at resection than follow-up.

Time point indicated: sample taken at primary tumor resection. Tumor, nontumor lung or frozen PBMC supplied whole RNA that was sequenced unsorted. The donors were 55 to 80 patients with non-small cell lung cancer that was early-stage and untreated. All TCR cDNA molecules were individually tagged with a unique molecular identifier. Each CDR3 protein gets one entry after TCRdb re-called the 5' RACE reads with MiXCR. The table includes 20,000 to 25,000 distinct CDR3 sequences, about 4.7% detected once. Trimming left V 0 bases short and J 6 bases short, with 7 bases between. Per the germline V gene, CDR1 is SGHTA and CDR2 is FQGNSA. The CDR3 has 13 amino acids.

The specimen comprised PBMCs, sampled at surgery. The clonotype was recovered from a male donor with early-stage non-small cell lung cancer. This chain uses TRBV7-2 with TRBJ2-3; no clear D gene. This CDR3 is CASSLAAVDTQYF. The CDR3, as DNA: TGTGCCAGCAGCTTAGCGGCGGTGGATACGCAGTATTTT.